The rows below give T cell receptor beta chains drawn from one sample of a study of blood T cell repertoires in COVID-19. Repertoires were generated with immunoSEQ multiplex PCR, while TCRdb's copy carries only in-frame clones and drops some. The sample records roughly 430,000 clones, about 88% being singletons. The sequenced sample consisted of PBMCs or T cells enriched from blood (not recorded which). These receptors all stem from a woman between 18 and 30 years old who had been exposed to COVID-19. CDR3s include the opening cysteine and the closing phenylalanine or tryptophan. The D gene is left open where the match is weak. The size of a clone is reported for some rows only, either as once, few or many, or as a class for expanded clones.

D | J | size | V | CDR3 | DNA
TRBD1 | TRBJ2-7 | NA | TRBV5-5 | CASGPGGQGGYEQYF | TGTGCCAGCGGGCCGGGAGGACAGGGGGGCTACGAGCAGTACTTC
TRBD1 | TRBJ1-5 | few | TRBV20-1 | CSASEAVQGNSNQPQHF | TGCAGTGCTAGTGAGGCGGTACAGGGGAATAGCAATCAGCCCCAGCATTTT
TRBD2 | TRBJ2-7 | few | TRBV28 | CASSSRTSFLSGRIHEQYF | TGTGCCAGCAGTTCCCGAACATCATTTCTTAGCGGGAGGATTCACGAGCAGTACTTC
TRBD1 | TRBJ2-3 | NA | TRBV3-1/TRBV3-2 | CASSSQMRGRVTDTQYF | TGTGCCAGCAGCTCGCAGATGAGGGGGCGGGTTACAGATACGCAGTATTTT
NA | TRBJ1-6 | NA | TRBV28 | CASSLKGWGGSPLHF | TGTGCCAGCAGTTTAAAAGGCTGGGGAGGATCACCCCTCCACTTT
TRBD1 | TRBJ1-2 | NA | TRBV19 | CASSLGQGNGYTF | TGTGCCAGTAGCCTGGGACAGGGGAACGGCTACACCTTC
NA | TRBJ2-1 | NA | TRBV7-8 | CASSLPRDRSEQFF | TGTGCCAGCAGCTTACCCCGAGACAGGAGTGAGCAGTTCTTC
TRBD1 | TRBJ1-2 | few | TRBV5-1 | CASSWGTGVYGYTF | TGCGCCAGCAGCTGGGGGACAGGAGTATATGGCTACACCTTC
NA | TRBJ2-7 | few | TRBV5-3 | CARSLALGQGRYEQYF | TGTGCCAGAAGCTTGGCCCTAGGGCAGGGCCGCTACGAGCAGTACTTC
NA | TRBJ2-1 | NA | TRBV7-8 | CASSLVQEEKFF | TGTGCCAGCAGCTTAGTTCAGGAGGAGAAATTCTTC
TRBD1 | TRBJ1-1 | NA | TRBV4-1 | CASSQVQGATEAFF | TGCGCCAGCAGCCAAGTGCAGGGGGCGACTGAAGCTTTCTTT
NA | TRBJ1-5 | NA | TRBV21-1 | CASTKEGRRASNQPQHF | TGTGCCAGCACAAAGGAGGGGAGGAGGGCTAGCAATCAGCCCCAGCATTTT
NA | TRBJ2-7 | NA | TRBV6-5 | CATHVAGATEQYF | TGTGCCACCCATGTGGCGGGGGCAACCGAGCAGTACTTC
NA | TRBJ2-5 | NA | TRBV7-9 | CASSVQETQYF | TGTGCCAGCAGTGTACAAGAGACCCAGTACTTC
TRBD1 | TRBJ1-5 | NA | TRBV30 | CAWGEKVDREQPQHF | TGTGCCTGGGGTGAAAAAGTTGACAGGGAACAGCCCCAGCATTTT
NA | TRBJ2-7 | NA | TRBV4-1 | CASSQGQVSSYEQYF | TGCGCCAGCAGCCAAGGGCAGGTTAGCTCCTACGAGCAGTACTTC
TRBD1 | TRBJ1-1 | NA | TRBV7-8 | CASNLQGLNTEAFF | TGTGCCAGCAACCTACAGGGGTTGAACACTGAAGCTTTCTTT
TRBD1 | TRBJ2-2 | NA | TRBV5-1 | CASSQGQVANTGELFF | TGCGCCAGCAGCCAGGGACAGGTGGCGAACACCGGGGAGCTGTTTTTT
TRBD1 | TRBJ2-4 | NA | TRBV10-3 | CAISESQGAGNIQYF | TGTGCCATCAGTGAGTCGCAGGGGGCAGGAAACATTCAGTACTTC
NA | TRBJ1-4 | NA | TRBV28 | CASSHRTATNEKLFF | TGTGCCAGCAGTCACCGGACAGCAACTAATGAAAAACTGTTTTTT
NA | TRBJ1-1 | many | TRBV2 | CASSEMRASEAFF | TGTGCCAGCAGTGAAATGCGGGCTTCTGAAGCTTTCTTT
NA | TRBJ2-5 | NA | TRBV7-8 | CASSLAFNSPQETQYF | TGTGCCAGCAGCTTAGCGTTTAACAGCCCCCAAGAGACCCAGTACTTC
NA | TRBJ1-1 | NA | TRBV6-5 | CASSTGPNTEAFF | TGTGCCAGCAGTACGGGTCCGAACACTGAAGCTTTCTTT
NA | TRBJ1-1 | few | TRBV12-3/TRBV12-4 | CASIRTANTEAFF | TGTGCCAGCATTAGGACAGCGAACACTGAAGCTTTCTTT
NA | TRBJ2-5 | NA | TRBV7-2 | CASSLAGQQETQYF | TGTGCCAGCAGCTTAGCCGGACAGCAAGAGACCCAGTACTTC
TRBD2 | TRBJ2-7 | NA | TRBV7-2 | CASRGLAGVFYEQYF | TGTGCCAGCAGGGGACTAGCGGGGGTTTTCTACGAGCAGTACTTC
TRBD1 | TRBJ1-2 | NA | TRBV24-1 | CATSDQGQGARGYTF | TGTGCCACCAGTGACCAGGGACAGGGGGCCAGGGGCTACACCTTC
TRBD2 | TRBJ2-7 | few | TRBV4-2 | CASSQGPGGVHEQYF | TGTGCCAGCAGCCAAGGCCCGGGGGGAGTCCACGAGCAGTACTTC
TRBD2 | TRBJ2-7 | NA | TRBV29-1 | CSVEGTGTSGYEQYF | TGCAGCGTTGAAGGGACCGGGACTAGCGGATACGAGCAGTACTTC
TRBD2 | TRBJ2-1 | once | TRBV27 | CASSLVRDYHNEQFF | TGTGCCAGCAGTTTGGTTAGGGACTACCACAATGAGCAGTTCTTC
TRBD2 | TRBJ2-1 | NA | TRBV11-1 | CASSSPAGGLREQFF | TGTGCCAGCAGCTCGCCAGCGGGGGGGCTCCGGGAGCAGTTCTTC
NA | TRBJ1-3 | once | TRBV6-5 | CASSNTLSGNTIYF | TGTGCCAGCAGTAACACGCTCTCTGGAAACACCATATATTTT
TRBD1 | TRBJ2-5 | NA | TRBV5-4 | CASSLDGTGEETQYF | TGTGCCAGCAGTCTTGACGGGACAGGGGAAGAGACCCAGTACTTC
NA | TRBJ1-5 | NA | TRBV27 | CASSFSDQPQHF | TGTGCCAGCAGTTTTTCTGATCAGCCCCAGCATTTT
NA | TRBJ1-4 | NA | TRBV19 | CASSPRTAATNEKLFF | TGTGCCAGTAGTCCTCGGACTGCAGCAACTAATGAAAAACTGTTTTTT
TRBD2 | TRBJ2-7 | NA | TRBV28 | CASSLLAGNPLNEQYF | TGTGCCAGCAGTTTACTAGCGGGAAACCCCCTAAACGAGCAGTACTTC
NA | TRBJ2-7 | NA | TRBV13 | CASSLGGRGAF | TGTGCCAGCAGCTTAGGTGGCAGGGGGGCATTC
NA | TRBJ1-2 | NA | TRBV12-3/TRBV12-4 | CASSSGQQYGYTF | TGTGCCAGCAGTTCCGGACAACAATATGGCTACACCTTC
NA | TRBJ1-4 | NA | TRBV28 | CASKTRRTNEKLFF | TGTGCCAGCAAAACACGAAGAACTAATGAAAAACTGTTTTTT
NA | TRBJ1-5 | NA | TRBV28 | CASSFSVGFSNQPQHF | TGTGCCAGCAGTTTTAGCGTCGGGTTTAGCAATCAGCCCCAGCATTTT
TRBD2 | TRBJ2-1 | NA | TRBV7-9 | CASSLVSGRDEQFF | TGTGCCAGCAGCTTGGTTAGCGGGAGAGATGAGCAGTTCTTC
NA | TRBJ2-7 | NA | TRBV9 | CASSARQASYEQYF | TGTGCCAGCAGCGCCCGACAGGCCTCCTACGAGCAGTACTTC
NA | TRBJ1-1 | few | TRBV19 | CASTGFGNTEAFF | TGTGCCAGCACAGGGTTCGGGAACACTGAAGCTTTCTTT
NA | TRBJ1-2 | once | TRBV6-5 | CASSYSQLYTF | TGTGCCAGCAGTTACTCGCAACTCTACACCTTC
NA | TRBJ1-2 | NA | TRBV28 | CASSEGWAYGYTF | TGTGCCAGCAGCGAAGGCTGGGCCTATGGCTACACCTTC
TRBD1 | TRBJ1-5 | NA | TRBV18 | CASSPQGTGGSIGNQPQHF | TGTGCCAGCTCACCTCAAGGGACAGGGGGATCTATTGGCAATCAGCCCCAGCATTTT
TRBD1 | TRBJ1-4 | NA | TRBV27 | CASRPSDRKEKLFF | TGTGCCAGCAGGCCTTCGGACAGGAAGGAAAAACTGTTTTTT
NA | TRBJ2-4 | NA | TRBV6-5 | CASRRGGAKNIQYF | TGTGCCAGCAGGCGAGGGGGGGCAAAAAACATTCAGTACTTC
NA | TRBJ1-4 | NA | TRBV6-5 | CASKQSAGNEKLFF | TGTGCCAGCAAACAATCGGCAGGGAATGAAAAACTGTTTTTT
NA | TRBJ2-5 | NA | TRBV10-3 | CAISGGRDYQETQYF | TGTGCCATCAGTGGGGGACGGGACTACCAAGAGACCCAGTACTTC
TRBD1 | TRBJ1-5 | NA | TRBV6-5 | CASKRGQGLNQPQHF | TGTGCCAGCAAGCGGGGACAGGGTCTCAATCAGCCCCAGCATTTT